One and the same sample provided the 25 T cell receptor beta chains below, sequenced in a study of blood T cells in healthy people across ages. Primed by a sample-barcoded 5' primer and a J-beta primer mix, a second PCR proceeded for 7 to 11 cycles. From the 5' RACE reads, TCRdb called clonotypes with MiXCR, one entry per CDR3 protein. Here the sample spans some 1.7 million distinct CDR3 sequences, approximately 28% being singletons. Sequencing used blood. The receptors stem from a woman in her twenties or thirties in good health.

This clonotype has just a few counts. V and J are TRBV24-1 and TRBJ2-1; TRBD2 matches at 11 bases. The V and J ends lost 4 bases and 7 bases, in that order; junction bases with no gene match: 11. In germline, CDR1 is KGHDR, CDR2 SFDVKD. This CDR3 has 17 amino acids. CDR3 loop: CATSDRNLAGGRNEQFF. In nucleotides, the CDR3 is TGTGCCACCAGTGACCGTAATCTAGCGGGGGGACGGAATGAGCAGTTCTTC.

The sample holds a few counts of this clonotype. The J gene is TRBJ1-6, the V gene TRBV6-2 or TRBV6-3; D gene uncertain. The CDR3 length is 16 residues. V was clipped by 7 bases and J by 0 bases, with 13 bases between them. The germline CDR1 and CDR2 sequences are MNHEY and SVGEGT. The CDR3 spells CASIGVASSYNSPLHF. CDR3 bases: TGTGCCAGCATTGGCGTGGCAAGCTCCTATAATTCACCCCTCCACTTT.

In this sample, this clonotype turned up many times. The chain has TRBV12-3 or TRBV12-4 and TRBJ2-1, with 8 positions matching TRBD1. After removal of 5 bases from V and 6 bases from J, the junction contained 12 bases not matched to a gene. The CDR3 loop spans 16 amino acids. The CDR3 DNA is TGTGCCAGCAGTGATCCGGGCAGGGGGCTTAGCAATGAGCAGTTCTTC. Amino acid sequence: CASSDPGRGLSNEQFF.

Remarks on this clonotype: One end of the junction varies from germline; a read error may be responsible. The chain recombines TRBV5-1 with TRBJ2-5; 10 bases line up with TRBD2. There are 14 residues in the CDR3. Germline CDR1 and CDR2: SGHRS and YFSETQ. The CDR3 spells CASRLAGGEETQYF. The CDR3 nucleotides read TGCGCCAGCCGCTTAGCGGGAGGAGAGGAGACCCAGTACTTC.

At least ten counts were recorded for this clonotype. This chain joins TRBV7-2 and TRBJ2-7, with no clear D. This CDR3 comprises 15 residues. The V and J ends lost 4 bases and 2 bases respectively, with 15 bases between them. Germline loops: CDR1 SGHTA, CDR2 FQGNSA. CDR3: CASSSVGYWAYEQYF. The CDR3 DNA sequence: TGTGCCAGCAGCTCCGTGGGCTACTGGGCCTACGAGCAGTACTTC.

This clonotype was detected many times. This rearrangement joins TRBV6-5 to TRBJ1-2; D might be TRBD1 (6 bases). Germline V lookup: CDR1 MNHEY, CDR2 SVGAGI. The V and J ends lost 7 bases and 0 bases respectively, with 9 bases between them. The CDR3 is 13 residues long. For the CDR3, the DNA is TGTGCCAGCACCAGGACAGCTAACTATGGCTACACCTTC. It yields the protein CASTRTANYGYTF.

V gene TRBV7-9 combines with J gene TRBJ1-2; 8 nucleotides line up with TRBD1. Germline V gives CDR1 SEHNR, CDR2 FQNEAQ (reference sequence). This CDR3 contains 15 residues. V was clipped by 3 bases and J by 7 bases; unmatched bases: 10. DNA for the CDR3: TGTGCCAGCAGCTTGGCAGACAGGGGATTGTCTGGCTACACCTTC. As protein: CASSLADRGLSGYTF.

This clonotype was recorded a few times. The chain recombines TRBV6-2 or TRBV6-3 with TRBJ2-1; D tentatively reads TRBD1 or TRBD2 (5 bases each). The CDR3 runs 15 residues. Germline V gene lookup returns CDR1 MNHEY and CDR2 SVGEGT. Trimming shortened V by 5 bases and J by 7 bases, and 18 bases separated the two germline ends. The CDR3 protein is CASSPGTPTANEQFF. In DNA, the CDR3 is TGTGCCAGCAGTCCCGGGACCCCTACGGCTAATGAGCAGTTCTTC.

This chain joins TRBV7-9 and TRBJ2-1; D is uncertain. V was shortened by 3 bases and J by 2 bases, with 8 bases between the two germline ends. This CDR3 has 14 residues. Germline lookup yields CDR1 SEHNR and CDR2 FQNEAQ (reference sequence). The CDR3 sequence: CASSFSVTYNEQFF. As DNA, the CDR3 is TGTGCCAGCAGCTTCTCTGTAACCTACAATGAGCAGTTCTTC.

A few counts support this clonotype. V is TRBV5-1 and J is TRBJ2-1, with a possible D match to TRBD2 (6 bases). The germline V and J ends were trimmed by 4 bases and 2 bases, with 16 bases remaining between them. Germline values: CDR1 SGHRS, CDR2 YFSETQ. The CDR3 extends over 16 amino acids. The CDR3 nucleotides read TGCGCCAGCAGCCGGGTCTTAGCGGTACCCTACAATGAGCAGTTCTTC. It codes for CASSRVLAVPYNEQFF. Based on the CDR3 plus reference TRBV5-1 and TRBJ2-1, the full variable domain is KAGVTQTPRYLIKTRGQQVTLSCSPISGHRSVSWYQQTPGQGLQFLFEYFSETQRNKGNFPGRFSGRQFSNSRSEMNVSTLELGDSALYLCASSRVLAVPYNEQFFGPGTRLTVL.

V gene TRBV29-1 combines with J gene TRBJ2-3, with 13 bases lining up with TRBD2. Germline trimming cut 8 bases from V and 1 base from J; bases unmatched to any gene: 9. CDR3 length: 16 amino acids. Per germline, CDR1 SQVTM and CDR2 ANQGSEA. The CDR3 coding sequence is TGCAGCATAAAGGGGACTAGCGGGGACCGCACAGATACGCAGTATTTT. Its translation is CSIKGTSGDRTDTQYF.

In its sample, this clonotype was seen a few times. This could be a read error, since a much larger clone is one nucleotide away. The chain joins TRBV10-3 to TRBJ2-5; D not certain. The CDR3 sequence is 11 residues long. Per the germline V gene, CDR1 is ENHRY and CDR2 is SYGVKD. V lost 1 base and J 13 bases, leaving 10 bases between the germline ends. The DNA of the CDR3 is TGTGCCATCAGTGAGTACTACGAGCCGTACTTC. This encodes CAISEYYEPYF.

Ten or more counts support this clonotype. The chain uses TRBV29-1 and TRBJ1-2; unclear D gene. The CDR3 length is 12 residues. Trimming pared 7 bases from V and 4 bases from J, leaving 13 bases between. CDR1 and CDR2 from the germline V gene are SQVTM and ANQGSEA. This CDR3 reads CSAHGSGYGYTF. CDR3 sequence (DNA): TGCAGCGCCCACGGCAGTGGCTATGGCTACACCTTC. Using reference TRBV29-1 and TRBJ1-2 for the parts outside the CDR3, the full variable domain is SAVISQKPSRDICQRGTSLTIQCQVDSQVTMMFWYRQQPGQSLTLIATANQGSEATYESGFVIDKFPISRPNLTFSTLTVSNMSPEDSSIYLCSAHGSGYGYTFGSGTRLTVV.

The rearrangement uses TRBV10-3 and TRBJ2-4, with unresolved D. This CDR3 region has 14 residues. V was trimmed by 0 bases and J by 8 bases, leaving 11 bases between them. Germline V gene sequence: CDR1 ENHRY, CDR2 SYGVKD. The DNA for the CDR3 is TGTGCCATCAGTGAGTCGGACGAGGTGGACATTCAGTACTTC. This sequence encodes CAISESDEVDIQYF.

The DNA for the CDR3 is TGCAGCGTTGAAGATGTGACTAGCGGGAAAAATGAGCAGTTCTTC. Protein: CSVEDVTSGKNEQFF. The J gene is TRBJ2-1, the V gene TRBV29-1, with 11 bases matching TRBD2. V dropped 0 bases and J dropped 7; count of bases not matched to a gene: 5. This CDR3 has 15 residues. The V gene's germline CDR1 is SQVTM and CDR2 ANQGSEA.

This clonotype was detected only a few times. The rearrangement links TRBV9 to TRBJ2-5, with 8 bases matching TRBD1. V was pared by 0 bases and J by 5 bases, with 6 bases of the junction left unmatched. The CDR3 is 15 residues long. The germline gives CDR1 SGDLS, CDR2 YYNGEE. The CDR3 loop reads CASSVARTGTETQYF. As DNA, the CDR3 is TGTGCCAGCAGCGTAGCCCGGACAGGGACTGAGACCCAGTACTTC.

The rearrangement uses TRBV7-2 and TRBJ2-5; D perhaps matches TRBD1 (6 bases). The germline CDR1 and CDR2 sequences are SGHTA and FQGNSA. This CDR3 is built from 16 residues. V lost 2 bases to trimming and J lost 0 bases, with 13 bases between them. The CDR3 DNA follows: TGTGCCAGCAGCTTACAACAGGGAAGGTACCAAGAGACCCAGTACTTC. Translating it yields CASSLQQGRYQETQYF.

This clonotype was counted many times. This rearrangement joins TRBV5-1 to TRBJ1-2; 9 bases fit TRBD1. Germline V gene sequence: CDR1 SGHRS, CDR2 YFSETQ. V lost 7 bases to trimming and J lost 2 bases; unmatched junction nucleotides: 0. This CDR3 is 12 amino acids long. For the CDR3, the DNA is TGCGCCAGCGGACAGGGGAACTATGGCTACACCTTC. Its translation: CASGQGNYGYTF.

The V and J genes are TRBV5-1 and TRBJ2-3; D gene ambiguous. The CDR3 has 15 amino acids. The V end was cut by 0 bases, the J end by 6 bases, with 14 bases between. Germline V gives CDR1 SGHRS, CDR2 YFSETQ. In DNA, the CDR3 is TGCGCCAGCAGCTTGGAGAGAACCACGGCTGATACGCAGTATTTT. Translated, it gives CASSLERTTADTQYF.

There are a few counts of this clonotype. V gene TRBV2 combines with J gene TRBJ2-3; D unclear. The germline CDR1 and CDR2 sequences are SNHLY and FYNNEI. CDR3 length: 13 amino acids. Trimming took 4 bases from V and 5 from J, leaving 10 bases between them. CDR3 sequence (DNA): TGTGCCAGCAGTGCGGAACAGCGAGATACGCAGTATTTT. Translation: CASSAEQRDTQYF.

The CDR3 reads CASSFLAGWKFF. CDR3 bases: TGTGCCAGCAGTTTCCTTGCAGGGTGGAAGTTCTTC. This rearrangement joins TRBV27 to TRBJ2-1, with a weak D call TRBD1 (5 bases). CDR1 and CDR2 (germline): MNHEY, SMNVEV (reference sequence). Trimming left V 3 bases short and J 14 bases short, with 14 bases between. This CDR3 has 12 residues.

CDR3 bases: TGCAGTGCTGGGGTAAACCGGGCGAACTACGAGCAGTACTTC. It encodes CSAGVNRANYEQYF. V usage is TRBV20-1 and J usage is TRBJ2-7; no definite D call. The ends were cut back, 5 bases at V and 3 bases at J, with 17 bases in the middle. The CDR3 sequence is 14 residues long. Per germline, CDR1 DFQATT and CDR2 SNEGSKA (reference sequence).

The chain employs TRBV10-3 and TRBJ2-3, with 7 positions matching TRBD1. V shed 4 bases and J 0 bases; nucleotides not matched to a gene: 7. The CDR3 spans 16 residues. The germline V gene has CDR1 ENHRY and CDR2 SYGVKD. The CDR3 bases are TGTGCCATCAGTGCGAACCTCAGGGGGAGCACAGATACGCAGTATTTT. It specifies CAISANLRGSTDTQYF.

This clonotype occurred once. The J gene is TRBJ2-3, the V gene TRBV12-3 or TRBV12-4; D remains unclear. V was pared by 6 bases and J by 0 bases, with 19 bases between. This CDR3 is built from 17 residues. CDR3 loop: CASSPLKVRMSTDTQYF. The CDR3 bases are TGTGCCAGCAGCCCCCTCAAGGTGCGGATGAGCACAGATACGCAGTATTTT.

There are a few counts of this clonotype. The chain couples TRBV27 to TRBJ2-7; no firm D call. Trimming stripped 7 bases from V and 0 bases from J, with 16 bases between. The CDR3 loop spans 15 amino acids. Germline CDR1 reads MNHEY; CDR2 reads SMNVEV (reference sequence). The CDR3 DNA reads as TGTGCCAGCAAAGTAGCCCCCACGAGCTCCTACGAGCAGTACTTC. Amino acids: CASKVAPTSSYEQYF.